This T cell receptor (beta chain) was observed in a study of beta chain features in type 1 diabetes. In the study overall: Sorted cells numbering roughly 98,000,000 were examined across all samples. Regarding the study as a whole: Naive, central memory and Treg TCRB repertoires appeared more alike in patients than in healthy donors. TCRB CDR3 length was moderately but significantly reduced in all four CD4+ subsets of Type 1 diabetes patients.

Trimming shortened V by 0 bases and J by 2 bases, and 8 bases separated the two germline ends. Germline CDR1 reads SGHAT; CDR2 reads FQNNGV. The CDR3 loop spans 15 amino acids. A word on this clone: The antigen remains unidentified.

One heparinised blood draw, averaging approximately 120 mL, came from each donor. Isolated RNA was reverse transcribed in full, so expressed TCRB transcripts were sequenced. The study sequenced naive, central memory and regulatory T cell samples to an average of about 3.5 million reads. Only in-frame clones appear in the TCRdb table, and some are missing; sequencing was by immunoSEQ multiplex PCR. The sample holds about 280,000 clones, around 16% seen once. The specimen was naive CD4+ T cells from blood. The sequence was obtained from a young man with type 1 diabetes. The V call is TRBV11-2, the J call TRBJ2-1; D remains ambiguous. The CDR3 bases are TGTGCCAGCAGCTTAGAGGCTCGCACCTACAATGAGCAGTTCTTC. It yields the protein CASSLEARTYNEQFF.